Each of the 5 T cell receptor beta chains below was sequenced from the same sample in a study of blood T cell repertoires in COVID-19. TCRdb keeps only in-frame clones here, not all; method: immunoSEQ multiplex PCR. The data show some 73,000 clones, approximately 86% seen once. Sequenced sample: peripheral blood. The origin of the receptors is a woman aged 60-75 years with acute or convalescent COVID-19.

As DNA, the CDR3 is TGTGCCTGGGCGGCACGGGGTCCATACTATGGCTACACCTTC. This codes for CAWAARGPYYGYTF. The chain has TRBV30 and TRBJ1-2; no clear D gene. Germline assignment: CDR1 GTSNPN and CDR2 SVGIG (reference sequence). V was cut by 5 bases and J by 3 bases, with 16 bases left in between. The CDR3 totals 14 residues. Together with reference TRBV30 and TRBJ1-2, the CDR3 gives the full variable domain: SQTIHQWPATLVQPVGSPLSLECTVEGTSNPNLYWYRQAAGRGLQLLFYSVGIGQISSEVPQNLSASRPQDRQFILSSKKLLLSDSGFYLCAWAARGPYYGYTFGSGTRLTVV.

The CDR3 nucleotides read TGTGCCAGCAGCCGGGACAGGGCTGAAGCTTTCTTT. Translating gives CASSRDRAEAFF. V is TRBV12-3 or TRBV12-4 and J is TRBJ1-1; 9 bases map to TRBD1. Germline trimming cut 6 bases from V and 6 bases from J; bases unmatched to any gene: 2. CDR3 length: 12 amino acids.

The genes are TRBV5-1 and TRBJ2-1; 8 bases are shared with TRBD2. The CDR3 runs 15 residues. The junction had 5 bases not matched to a gene; V was cut back by 4 bases and J by 2 bases. Germline loops: CDR1 SGHRS, CDR2 YFSETQ. CDR3 sequence (DNA): TGCGCCAGCAGCGCAAGCGGGGGAACCTACAATGAGCAGTTCTTC. Translating gives CASSASGGTYNEQFF.

The chain uses TRBV2 and TRBJ2-7, with TRBD1 as a possible D gene (7 bases). The length of the CDR3 is 16 residues. Germline CDR1 is SNHLY and CDR2 is FYNNEI. The V and J ends lost 7 bases and 4 bases respectively, with 23 bases between them. The CDR3 is CASTEPRDRGRYEQYF. The CDR3, as DNA: TGTGCCAGCACCGAACCCAGGGACAGAGGGAGGTACGAGCAGTACTTC. Supplemented by reference TRBV2 and TRBJ2-7, the full variable domain reads EPEVTQTPSHQVTQMGQEVILRCVPISNHLYFYWYRQILGQKVEFLVSFYNNEISEKSEIFDDQFSVERPDGSNFTLKIRSTKLEDSAMYFCASTEPRDRGRYEQYFGPGTRLTVT.

This chain connects TRBV5-8 to TRBJ2-5; 7 bases are shared with TRBD1. The V gene's germline CDR1 is SGHTS and CDR2 YDEGEE. The J segment lost 0 bases and the V segment lost 4 bases, leaving 9 bases of the junction unmatched. This CDR3 is 16 amino acids long. The CDR3 bases are TGTGCCAGCAGCCGAGGGGGACAGTTGTACCAAGAGACCCAGTACTTC. It codes for CASSRGGQLYQETQYF.